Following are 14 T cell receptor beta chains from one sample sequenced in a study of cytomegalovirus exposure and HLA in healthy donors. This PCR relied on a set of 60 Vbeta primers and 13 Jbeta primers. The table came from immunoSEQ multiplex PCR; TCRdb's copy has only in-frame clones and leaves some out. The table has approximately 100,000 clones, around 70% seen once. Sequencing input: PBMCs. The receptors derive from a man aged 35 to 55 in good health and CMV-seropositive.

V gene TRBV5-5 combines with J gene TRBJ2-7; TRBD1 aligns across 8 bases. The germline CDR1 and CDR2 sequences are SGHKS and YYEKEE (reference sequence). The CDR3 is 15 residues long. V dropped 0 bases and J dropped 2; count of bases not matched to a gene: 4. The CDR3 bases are TGTGCCAGCAGCTTGGTTGTGACAGGGGCCTACGAGCAGTACTTC. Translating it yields CASSLVVTGAYEQYF.

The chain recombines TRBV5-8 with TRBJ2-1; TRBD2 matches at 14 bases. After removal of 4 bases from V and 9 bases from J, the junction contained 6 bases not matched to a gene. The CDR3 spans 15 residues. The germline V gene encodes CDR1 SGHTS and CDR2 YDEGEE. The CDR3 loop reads CASSTGTSGSIEQFF. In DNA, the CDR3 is TGTGCCAGCAGCACGGGGACTAGCGGGAGTATTGAGCAGTTCTTC.

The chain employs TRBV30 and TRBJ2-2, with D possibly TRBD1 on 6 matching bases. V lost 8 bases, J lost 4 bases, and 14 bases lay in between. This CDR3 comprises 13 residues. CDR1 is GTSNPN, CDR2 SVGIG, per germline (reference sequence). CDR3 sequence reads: CAGWDIPTGELFF. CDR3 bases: TGTGCCGGGTGGGACATACCCACCGGGGAGCTGTTTTTT.

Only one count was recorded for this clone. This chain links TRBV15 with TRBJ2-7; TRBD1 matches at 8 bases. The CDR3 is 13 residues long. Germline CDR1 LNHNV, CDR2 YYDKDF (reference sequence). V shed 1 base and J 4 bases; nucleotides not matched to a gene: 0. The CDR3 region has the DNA TGTGCCACCAGCAGAGGGACAGGGTACGAGCAGTACGTC. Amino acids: CATSRGTGYEQYV.

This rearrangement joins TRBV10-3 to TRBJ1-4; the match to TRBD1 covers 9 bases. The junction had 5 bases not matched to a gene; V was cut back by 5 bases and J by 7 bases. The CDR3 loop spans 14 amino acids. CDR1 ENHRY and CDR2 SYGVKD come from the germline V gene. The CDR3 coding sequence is TGTGCCATCAGTCCGGACAGGGGTAGTGAAAAACTGTTTTTT. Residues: CAISPDRGSEKLFF.

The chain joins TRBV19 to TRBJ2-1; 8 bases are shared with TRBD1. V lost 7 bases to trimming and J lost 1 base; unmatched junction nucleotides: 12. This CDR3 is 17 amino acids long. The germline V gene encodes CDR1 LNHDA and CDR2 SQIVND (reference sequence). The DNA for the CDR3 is TGTGCCAGTACCACTAAGAGCCGGGACAGGTCCTACAATGAGCAGTTCTTC. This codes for CASTTKSRDRSYNEQFF.

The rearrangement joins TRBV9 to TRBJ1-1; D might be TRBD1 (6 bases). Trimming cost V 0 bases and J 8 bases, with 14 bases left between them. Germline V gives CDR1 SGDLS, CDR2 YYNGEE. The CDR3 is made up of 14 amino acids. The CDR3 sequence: CASSVGWGHQEAFF. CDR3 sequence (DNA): TGTGCCAGCAGCGTAGGGTGGGGACACCAGGAAGCTTTCTTT.

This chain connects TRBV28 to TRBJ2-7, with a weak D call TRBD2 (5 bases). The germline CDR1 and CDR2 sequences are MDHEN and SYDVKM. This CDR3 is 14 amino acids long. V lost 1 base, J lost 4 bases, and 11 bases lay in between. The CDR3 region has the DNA TGTGCCAGCAGTTTATCAGGAGGTTATTACGAGCAGTACTTC. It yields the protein CASSLSGGYYEQYF.

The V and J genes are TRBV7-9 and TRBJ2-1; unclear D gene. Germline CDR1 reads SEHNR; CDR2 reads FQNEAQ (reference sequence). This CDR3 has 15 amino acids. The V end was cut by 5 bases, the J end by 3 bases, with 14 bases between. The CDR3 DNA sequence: TGTGCCAGCAGCCTCGTTACGCGGAACTACAATGAGCAGTTCTTC. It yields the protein CASSLVTRNYNEQFF.

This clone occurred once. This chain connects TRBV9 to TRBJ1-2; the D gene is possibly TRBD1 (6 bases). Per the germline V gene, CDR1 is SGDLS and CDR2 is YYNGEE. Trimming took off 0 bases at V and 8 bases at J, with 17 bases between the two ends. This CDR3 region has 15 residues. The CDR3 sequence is CASSVGGGGAEGYTF. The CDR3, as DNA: TGTGCCAGCAGCGTAGGGGGAGGGGGGGCGGAGGGCTACACCTTC. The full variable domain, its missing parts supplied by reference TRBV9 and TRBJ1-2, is DSGVTQTPKHLITATGQRVTLRCSPRSGDLSVYWYQQSLDQGLQFLIQYYNGEERAKGNILERFSAQQFPDLHSELNLSSLELGDSALYFCASSVGGGGAEGYTFGSGTRLTVV.

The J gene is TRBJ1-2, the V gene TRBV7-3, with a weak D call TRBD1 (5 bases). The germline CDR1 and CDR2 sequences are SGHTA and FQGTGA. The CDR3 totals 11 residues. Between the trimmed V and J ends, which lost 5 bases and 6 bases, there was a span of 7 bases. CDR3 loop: CASSGGNGYTF. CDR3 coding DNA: TGTGCCAGCAGCGGGGGGAATGGCTACACCTTC.

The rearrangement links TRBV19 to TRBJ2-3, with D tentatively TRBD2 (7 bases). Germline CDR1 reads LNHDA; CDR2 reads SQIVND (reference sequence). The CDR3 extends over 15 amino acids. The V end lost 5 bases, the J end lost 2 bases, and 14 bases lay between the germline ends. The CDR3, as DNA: TGTGCCAGTAGTCTAACAGGGACTACCACAGATACGCAGTATTTT. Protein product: CASSLTGTTTDTQYF.

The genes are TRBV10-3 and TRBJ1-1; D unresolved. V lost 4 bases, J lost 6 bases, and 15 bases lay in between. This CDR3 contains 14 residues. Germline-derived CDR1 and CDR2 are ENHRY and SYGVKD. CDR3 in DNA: TGTGCCATCAGTGTGGGAGAGAGTAACCCTGAAGCTTTCTTT. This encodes CAISVGESNPEAFF.

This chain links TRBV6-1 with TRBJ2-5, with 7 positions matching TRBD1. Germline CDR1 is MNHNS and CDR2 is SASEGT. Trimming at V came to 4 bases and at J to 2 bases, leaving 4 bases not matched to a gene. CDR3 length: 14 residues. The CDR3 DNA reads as TGTGCCAGCAGTGCAGACAGGGTACAAGAGACCCAGTACTTC. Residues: CASSADRVQETQYF.